The source of this T cell receptor beta chain is a study of cytomegalovirus exposure and HLA in healthy donors (dated by TCRdb to between 2016 and 2019). Regarding the research as a whole: In an earlier analysis of about 560 of the donors, about 260 Gb of sequence data and 90 million to 130 million unique TCR beta sequences from roughly 190 million T cells were reported. Approximately 300 gigabases of sequencing data and roughly 90 million unique TCR sequences were included in an early release covering 500 to 750 HLA-typed donors. The genetic ancestry cluster associated with self-reported Caucasian donors included roughly four fifths of the 398 genotyped donors. The study aimed to test whether signatures of past pathogen exposure could be identified by cataloging public T cell receptors. The study profiled the T cell repertoires of hundreds of subjects by immunosequencing and related them to cytomegalovirus serostatus. Along with the approximately 670-subject first cohort, a separate validation cohort of 120 different subjects was used. To predict cytomegalovirus infection status, the study brought together high-throughput TCR immunosequencing, statistical association of individual TCRs with disease status, and machine learning. In a later analysis, previously published TCR beta repertoires from several hundred donors were re-analyzed and high-resolution HLA genotyping was added so that TCR occurrence patterns could be studied. In the later analysis, no new phenotypic data were used to find candidate immune exposures; instead, reliance was placed on TCR beta sequences and their occurrence across donors. In an earlier analysis of roughly 580 of the donors, high-throughput TCR beta sequencing was used to judge whether each TCR beta V gene segment behaved as functional or pseudogenic. Donor age, sex, ethnicity and CMV serostatus were compiled alongside the repertoire data. In a later genetic analysis, genome-wide SNP genotypes for about 65% of the roughly 700 donors were used, and that subset was treated as a discovery cohort. All discovery cohort repertoires had been generated on a single sequencing platform. Both class I and class II loci were covered by HLA typing, at four-digit resolution. Typing coverage differed by locus: A, B, C, DRB1 and DQB1 were typed in roughly 620-630 donors, DQA1 in about 550, DPA1 in some 570, and DPB1 in around 440. Roughly 5 DR-DQ haplotypes were handled as single units for association and clustering, since linkage in the cohort was strong. Among about 390 genotyped donors of the cohort, an average of about 240,000 unique TCR beta nucleotide sequences were sequenced per donor, about a sixth of them non-productive.

In total, 666 healthy bone marrow donors made up the cohort. At the time of sampling, every cohort member was nominally healthy, though immune exposures that went unrecorded were likely present. CMV serostatus was positive for 289 and negative for about half of the roughly 700 cohort members, and was not recorded for this donor. Every donor gave a peripheral blood sample, and the peripheral blood mononuclear cells from that sample were used for TCR beta sequencing. Genomic DNA extraction from the blood cell samples was performed with the Qiagen DNeasy Blood Extraction Kit. Points on this clone: The clone's antigen remains unknown. Within one base of it there is no much larger clone, and no base qualities were kept.

The library was produced with the immunoSEQ multiplex PCR assay. For the multiplex PCR, a mixture combining 60 forward primers for TCR Vbeta segments and 13 reverse primers for TCR Jbeta segments was used. The CDR3 region of rearranged TCR beta genes was amplified from genomic DNA by a multiplex PCR assay. The amplified TCR beta libraries were sequenced on the Illumina HiSeq System as 87-base-pair reads. The study's own analysis went as follows. In a later analysis, some 80 million unique TCR beta chains were counted across the roughly 670 repertoires, and approximately 11 million of these chains were shared by at least two donors. A nearest-neighbor algorithm error-corrected the raw reads and collapsed the reads into unique sequences, merging closely related sequences to remove PCR and sequencing errors. CDR3 sequences were aligned to IMGT reference sequences to assign V, D and J gene segments. For a sequence to be retained, at least a six-nucleotide match to both a V gene segment and a J gene segment was required. A rearrangement was called productive if the CDR3 had no stop codons and remained in frame with V and J, and every other rearrangement was called non-productive. Following IMGT convention, CDR3 was defined as the stretch from the second conserved V-encoded cysteine to the conserved J-encoded phenylalanine. Sequences without an unambiguous match to a single V gene segment were excluded from the earlier analysis of about 640 of the donors. In an earlier analysis of 500 to 750 of the donors, V segments were called functional above 56.7% productive rearrangements and were called segregating when the between-donor standard deviation exceeded 5%. A statistical classification framework was built to diagnose cytomegalovirus status from the catalog of TCR beta chain sequences. V and J gene assignment, in a later analysis, came from comparing TCR nucleotide sequences with IMGT/GENE-DB human TR gene sequences. In a later analysis, CDR3 sequences and most-parsimonious VDJ recombination scenarios were assigned using the TCRdist pipeline. A later analysis defined each TCR beta chain by its CDR3 amino acid sequence plus V-gene family, and excluded reads lacking a unique V-gene family. As a way to deal with suspected cross-contamination and a sequencing artifact, a later analysis dropped under 600 nucleotide sequences that were highly shared and had low generation probability. In a later analysis, a clonal expansion index for each public chain was calculated from normalized within-repertoire ranks of inferred template counts. In a later analysis, generation probabilities were computed using a VDJ recombination model fitted to out-of-frame rearrangements, and the results were checked against IGoR. Hypergeometric tests were used in a later analysis to score TCR-TCR, TCR-HLA and TCR-CMV co-occurrence, with a repertoire-size bias correction applied to the TCR pairs. In a later analysis, false discovery rates were estimated by permuting HLA or CMV assignments 20 times. A later analysis grouped co-occurring TCRs with DBSCAN, adding TCRdist sequence similarity when clustering within HLA-allele-positive subsets. Repertoires with fewer than 30,000 or more than 120,000 public chains were left out of co-occurrence clustering, as were a handful of repertoires with anomalous nucleotide sharing. TCRdb took over this immuneACCESS table, retaining in-frame rearrangements with V and J assigned. Such tables are incomplete; in checked studies, under half of the missing clones stem from an unresolved V gene, and the remainder is unexplained. V, J and clone size reflect that table, while D and trimming were determined from the DNA. The sample contains more than 200,000 clones, more than 75% of them found a single time. Over 1% of the sample is taken by the ten largest.

Findings and caveats that apply to the study as a whole: Correlated functional status among segregating V segments might reflect linkage disequilibrium, but an unknown experimental factor could not be ruled out. A total of fewer than 200 TCR beta chains were listed by the study as associated with cytomegalovirus. At a false discovery rate of 0.05, a later analysis linked 16,951 TCR beta sequences to specific HLA alleles. In vitro tests confirmed that three of the cytomegalovirus-associated TCR beta chains recognize cytomegalovirus antigens. Some IMGT-functional V segments, including TRBV6-2 and TRBV6-3, could not be distinguished by the 87-base-pair reads and were therefore excluded. In an earlier analysis of some 540 of the donors, most TCR beta V segments appeared in productive rearrangements about 87% or about 30% of the time, broadly matching IMGT annotations. Most TCR sequences were observed very rarely across donors, whereas some public TCRs were present in many individuals. A later analysis found that HLA-associated TCR beta chains were more clonally expanded and had lower generation probabilities than equally common non-associated chains. In a later genetic analysis, fewer N-insertions in productive TCRs were reported among donors in an Asian-associated ancestry cluster than the roughly 700-donor mean. According to the authors, the approach could potentially be generalized to other disease states and immunological phenotypes. This cohort had only TCR beta chains sequenced, and the lack of alpha or paired-chain data limited which features could be detected. A cluster of highly shared sequence variants was judged likely to be a technical artifact of the sequencing pipeline. Because HLA typing was unavailable for some donors at each locus, only the typed subset was used in association tests. Presence/absence analyses assumed roughly uniform sequencing depth across donors, an assumption that may not hold. According to a later analysis, parvovirus B19, influenza, CMV and Epstein-Barr virus appeared linked to several top co-occurrence clusters. When HLA alleles, especially DR and DQ, strongly co-occurred, attributing TCR associations to individual alleles was difficult. In a later analysis, the rate of TCR association differed among HLA loci, with DRB1 alleles having the most associated TCRs and HLA-C alleles having the fewest. A further reported finding was that TCR beta sequences accurately predicted the HLA-A and HLA-B alleles for most subjects in the first cohort. Cytomegalovirus status was reported to be diagnosed by the classifier with high specificity and sensitivity in both the original and validation cohorts. For the cohort, immune exposure information was limited to CMV serostatus. In a later genetic analysis, a missense DCLRE1C variant was associated with V-gene and J-gene trimming of TCR beta chains, and the association was replicated in an independent cohort. A later analysis found that most CMV-associated TCR beta chains appeared HLA-restricted, with HLA associations seemingly driven largely by CMV exposure. The earlier analysis of about 600 of the donors excluded roughly 16 rarely observed V segments, including chromosome 9 orphons, because counts were too low.

The germline V and J ends show losses of 8 bases and 3 bases respectively, and no gene match explains 3 bases of the junction. Measured from the cysteine to the phenylalanine, the CDR3 is 13 residues long. Kept here is only the CDR3 DNA, which spans 39 bases and is read in frame from base 1. CDR1 and CDR2, looked up from the germline V gene, are MNHEY and SVGAGI. The clonotype originates from a human donor in good health. The sample taken for sequencing was PBMCs. The chain links TRBV6-5 with TRBJ1-5; 8 central nucleotides agree with TRBD1. At the DNA level, the sequence is TGTGCCAGCGGACAGGGTTTCAATCAGCCCCAGCATTTT. This yields the protein CASGQGFNQPQHF.